The sequence of this TCR beta chain was determined in a study of Ad26.COV2.S vaccination and SARS-CoV-2 variants. On the study more broadly: Within the COV1001 Ad26.COV2.S trial arm, the donor was enrolled. By the intramuscular route, Ad26.COV2.S was given once, or twice 56 days apart.

A note on this clone: No antigen is known for it.

The CDR3 has 12 amino acids. V lost 5 bases and J 4 bases, leaving 9 bases between the germline ends. Germline CDR1 reads SGHVS; CDR2 reads FNYEAQ. Broader study findings: Vaccine recipients and placebo recipients showed similar non-spike TCR breadth.

Treatment indicated: around 19 received Ad26.COV2.S at low or high dose, single or two shots; 5 received placebo; per-sample allocation not given. Sampling was performed 63 days after the first vaccine or placebo injection. Only in-frame clones appear in the TCRdb table, and some are missing; sequencing was by immunoSEQ multiplex PCR. Found here are 400,000 to 450,000 clones, around 90% of them singletons; the top ten hold over 9%. The chain carries TRBV7-6 and TRBJ2-7, with D hard to call. Material: peripheral blood, obtained in a trial of Ad26.COV2.S vaccine versus placebo. This TCR came from a person aged 18 to 65 who received the Ad26.COV2.S COVID-19 vaccine or a placebo. The CDR3 is CASSGSSYEQYF. CDR3 nucleotides: TGTGCCAGCAGCGGGTCTTCTTACGAGCAGTACTTC.